This T cell receptor beta chain originates from a study of blood T cells in healthy people across ages. Only one count was recorded for this clonotype. The use of a sample-barcoded 5' primer and a J-beta primer mix characterized a second PCR of roughly 7 to 12 cycles. All samples gave at least 2.5 million CDR3-containing paired-end reads. TCRdb reprocessed the 5' RACE reads via MiXCR and lists one record per CDR3 protein. The table includes some 800,000 distinct CDR3 sequences, more than 20% detected once. Germline loops: CDR1 MGHRA, CDR2 YSYEKL. V gave up 1 base and J gave up 6 bases, with 10 bases separating them. The CDR3 loop spans 14 amino acids. Individuals who donated were healthy Caucasians from Russia aged about 6 to 90. Samples each had at least 6 micrograms of total RNA extracted. This same sample was also part of a study on T cells of mothers and their children.

This TCR was sampled from a boy younger than 18 in good health. Material: blood. The rearrangement joins TRBV4-1 to TRBJ2-1, with D possibly TRBD1 on 5 matching bases. This CDR3 reads CASSQVGHANEQFF. Written as DNA, the CDR3 is TGCGCCAGCAGCCAAGTGGGGCATGCCAATGAGCAGTTCTTC.